This TCR beta chain originates from a study of OX40 agonist ivuxolimab in advanced cancers. Produced via immunoSEQ multiplex PCR; TCRdb's table is partial and in-frame only. The sample holds roughly 80,000 clones; almost 85% are singletons and the top ten take about 0.6%. With V trimmed by 4 bases and J by 0 bases, 13 bases remained unmatched. Germline assignment: CDR1 SGHTA and CDR2 FQGNSA. The CDR3 has 19 amino acids. Study-level results: Expanded clones were, on average, more numerous in CD8+ T cells than in CD4+.

Comment on this clone: Its matching antigen is unknown.

The input for sequencing was CD4+ or CD8+ T cells sorted from blood, taken in a trial of the OX40 agonist ivuxolimab. This TCR was sampled from an adult with an advanced solid tumor such as melanoma, head and neck, liver or kidney cancer. The V gene is TRBV7-2, the J gene TRBJ2-4, with 9 bases lining up with TRBD2. The CDR3, as DNA: TGTGCCAGCAGCTCCAGCCTAGCGGGGAATACCATAGCCAAAAACATTCAGTACTTC. The encoded protein is CASSSSLAGNTIAKNIQYF.